This T cell receptor (beta chain) emerged from a study of Ad26.COV2.S vaccination and SARS-CoV-2 variants (dated by TCRdb to the early 2020s). About the investigation overall: Donors in the vaccine arm were drawn from COV1001, a phase I-IIa trial of Ad26.COV2.S in healthy adults that was multicentre, randomized, double-blind and placebo-controlled. Ad26.COV2.S was given intramuscularly at 5x10^10 or 1x10^11 viral particles, as a single shot or as two shots 56 days apart. Sequencing of the TCRbeta repertoire served to evaluate the specificity and breadth of SARS-CoV-2-reactive T cell receptors following Ad26.COV2.S vaccination. A total of roughly 30 samples were included in the TCR-sequenced set, comprising 19 Ad26.COV2.S vaccine recipients, 5 placebo recipients and 8 SARS-CoV-2 convalescent individuals. Participants in the trial were split at random into five groups of five each, receiving low-dose or high-dose Ad26.COV2.S once or twice, or else placebo on both occasions. Investigators remained blinded to trial group allocation during experiments and outcome assessment.

From its cysteine to its phenylalanine, the CDR3 spans 13 amino acids. Of the read, only the CDR3 DNA is kept; its 39 bases are in frame from base 1. V is shortened by 4 bases, J by 1 base, and the region joining them spans 5 bases. The germline V gene sets CDR1 to SGHRS and CDR2 to YFSETQ. The label giving this sample's treatment or condition can be read as: over 15 received Ad26.COV2.S at low or high dose, single or two shots; several received placebo; per-sample allocation not given. For vaccine and placebo recipients, repertoires were sequenced using samples collected on day 63 after the first injection. In Cohort 1b, roughly 26 adults aged 18-55 years were enrolled at a single site in Boston, USA, between 29 July and 7 August 2020. Ad26.COV2.S was a replication-incompetent adenovirus type 26 vector that expressed a prefusion-stabilized SARS-CoV-2 spike protein derived from the original Wuhan strain.

Comments on this clone: Its antigen is still unknown. Base qualities are missing; no much larger clone stands one base away.

On the study overall, not on this receptor specifically: Substantial breadth of spike-specific CD8+ and CD4+ T cell responses was reported after vaccination. The study was not powered for comparison of responses between vaccine doses or regimens. Higher spike-specific TCR breadth was observed in Ad26.COV2.S recipients than in placebo recipients (P = 0.0014). Vaccine and placebo recipients had similar non-spike TCR breadth, a finding consistent with the vaccine containing only spike. It was noted by the authors that total T cell responses may have been underestimated by the TCR breadth and depth analyses.

The immunoSEQ Assay was used to sequence TCRbeta CDR3 regions. After extraction, genomic DNA underwent amplification by bias-controlled multiplex PCR, followed by high-throughput sequencing. Processing in the source paper ran as follows. Collapsing and filtering of sequences were performed to quantify the absolute abundance of each unique TCRbeta CDR3 region. T cell fraction was estimated by normalization of TCRbeta template counts to usable DNA, with usable DNA being measured through amplification of reference genes present in all nucleated cells. Repertoire TCRs were annotated as SARS-CoV-2-specific when V gene, CDR3 amino acid sequence and J gene were exactly matched to a known reactive TCR set. The reference SARS-CoV-2 TCR set came from MIRA and was filtered for enrichment in COVID-19-positive ImmuneCODE repertoires, removing public or cross-reactive TCRs. Using the MIRA antigens, annotated TCRs were further analysed by specific ORF or by position within an ORF. Depth was the summed frequency of annotated unique rearrangements, while breadth was defined as annotated unique rearrangements over total unique productive rearrangements. TCR breadth was compared between groups using two-sided Wilcoxon rank-sum tests. TCRdb carries this immuneACCESS record with in-frame sequences only. Its versions omit some clonotypes, under half of them owing to an unresolved V gene in the studies checked, with the rest unexplained. That table supplies the V and J calls and clone size; D and trimming were determined from the DNA. This sample gives about 680,000 clones in total; roughly nine tenths of them show up just once. Jointly, the top ten make up approximately 1.5% of the sample.

The TCR sequence derives from a person between 18 and 59 years old who received the Ad26.COV2.S COVID-19 vaccine or a placebo. This sample comprised peripheral blood, obtained in a trial of Ad26.COV2.S vaccine versus placebo. In this chain, TRBV5-1 is recombined with TRBJ2-2; no confident D gene assignment can be made. The CDR3: CASSGKNTGELFF. The nucleotide sequence is TGCGCCAGCAGCGGCAAGAACACCGGGGAGCTGTTTTTT.